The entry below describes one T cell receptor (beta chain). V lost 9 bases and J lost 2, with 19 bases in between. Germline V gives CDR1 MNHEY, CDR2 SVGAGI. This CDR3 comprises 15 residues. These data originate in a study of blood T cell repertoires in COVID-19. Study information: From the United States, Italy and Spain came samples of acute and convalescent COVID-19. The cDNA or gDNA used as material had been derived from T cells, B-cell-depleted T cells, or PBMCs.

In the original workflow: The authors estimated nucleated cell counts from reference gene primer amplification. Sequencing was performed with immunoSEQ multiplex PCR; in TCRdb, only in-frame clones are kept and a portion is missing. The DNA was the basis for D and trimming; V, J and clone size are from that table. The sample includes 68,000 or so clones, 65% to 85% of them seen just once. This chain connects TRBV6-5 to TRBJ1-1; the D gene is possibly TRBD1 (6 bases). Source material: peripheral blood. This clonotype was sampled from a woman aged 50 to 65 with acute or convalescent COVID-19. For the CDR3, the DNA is TGTGCCAGTCACAAGGGTCTACAGGGTAACACTGAAGCTTTCTTT. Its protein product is CASHKGLQGNTEAFF.